The subject of this entry is one TCR beta chain. What it binds is unknown. These data are taken from a study of OX40 agonist ivuxolimab in advanced cancers. Study-wide background: The diagnoses of dose-escalation patients were hepatocellular carcinoma, melanoma, renal cell or head and neck cancer. Partial responses were achieved by three patients: one hepatocellular carcinoma, two cutaneous melanoma.

Sequencing was performed with immunoSEQ multiplex PCR; in TCRdb, only in-frame clones are kept and a portion is missing. The sample contains about 99,000 clones, around 94% of which appear only once. Germline V gene sequence: CDR1 MDHEN, CDR2 SYDVKM. The V segment lost 5 bases and the J segment 1 base; nucleotides outside the gene matches: 18. The CDR3 runs 19 residues. Study-wide results and limits: Not determined was the antigen specificity of the expanded peripheral T cells.

This sequence originates from an adult with an advanced solid tumor such as melanoma, head and neck, liver or kidney cancer. The chain links TRBV28 to TRBJ2-7; TRBD2 aligns across 9 bases. The source was CD4+ or CD8+ T cells sorted from blood, collected in a trial of the OX40 agonist ivuxolimab. The CDR3 DNA is TGTGCCAGCAGTGCCGCCAGGGTAATAGCGGGAGTAATGTCCTACGAGCAGTACTTC. This codes for CASSAARVIAGVMSYEQYF.